This note documents a single TCR beta chain sequence. The data stem from a study of blood T cell repertoires in COVID-19. Overall study context: The study drew acute and convalescent COVID-19 samples from the United States, Italy and Spain. The cDNA or gDNA used as material had been derived from T cells, B-cell-depleted T cells, or PBMCs.

Original processing notes: How many nucleated cells were present was estimated from reference gene primer amplification. Method: immunoSEQ multiplex PCR; TCRdb's copy keeps in-frame clones and lacks some. That table furnishes V, J and clone size, whereas the DNA furnished D and trimming. Of about 110,000 clones detected, 60% to 80% appear once; the ten largest clones hold 16%. Sequenced sample: peripheral blood. This receptor was obtained from a woman at least 80 years old with active or convalescent COVID-19.

This CDR3 reads CASSRSGTFYGYTF. The CDR3, as DNA: TGCGCCAGCAGCCGAAGCGGGACTTTCTATGGCTACACCTTC. The V call is TRBV4-1, the J call TRBJ1-2; D is possibly TRBD1 (5 bases). This CDR3 contains 14 residues. CDR1 and CDR2 (germline): MGHRA, YSYEKL. V shed 4 bases and J shed 4 bases, with 13 bases lying between them.